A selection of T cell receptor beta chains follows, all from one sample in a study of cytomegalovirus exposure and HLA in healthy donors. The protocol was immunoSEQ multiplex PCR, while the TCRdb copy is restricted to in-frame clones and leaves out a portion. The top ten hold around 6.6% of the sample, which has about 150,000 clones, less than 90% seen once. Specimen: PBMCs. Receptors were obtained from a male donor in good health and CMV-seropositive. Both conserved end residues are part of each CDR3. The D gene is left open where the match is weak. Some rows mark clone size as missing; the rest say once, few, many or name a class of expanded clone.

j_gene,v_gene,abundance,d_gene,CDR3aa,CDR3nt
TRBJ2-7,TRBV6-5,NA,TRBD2,CASRGSSGSYEQYF,TGTGCCAGCAGGGGGTCTAGCGGGAGCTACGAGCAGTACTTC
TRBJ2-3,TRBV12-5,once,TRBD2,CASGPTRREPAETQYF,TGTGCTAGTGGTCCCACTAGGCGGGAGCCTGCTGAGACGCAGTATTTT
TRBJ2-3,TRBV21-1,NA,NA,CASMGGVQDTQYF,TGTGCCAGCATGGGAGGGGTCCAGGATACGCAGTATTTT
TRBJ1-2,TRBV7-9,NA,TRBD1,CASRSTGVLYGYTF,TGTGCCAGCAGGTCGACAGGGGTCCTCTATGGCTACACCTTC
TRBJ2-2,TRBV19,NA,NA,CASSSWRAPGELFF,TGTGCCAGTAGTTCATGGAGGGCCCCCGGGGAGCTGTTTTTT
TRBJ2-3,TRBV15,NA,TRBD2,CATSRGGGTTDTQYF,TGTGCCACCAGCAGAGGGGGAGGGACCACAGATACGCAGTATTTT
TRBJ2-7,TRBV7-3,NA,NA,CASSSGLHYEQYF,TGTGCCAGCAGCTCGGGACTTCACTACGAGCAGTACTTC
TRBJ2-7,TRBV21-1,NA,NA,CASLSSGRANHEQYF,TGTGCCAGCCTATCGAGCGGGAGGGCGAACCACGAGCAGTACTTC
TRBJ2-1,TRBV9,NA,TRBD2,CASSAGTSRLRTSALYNEQFF,TGTGCCAGCAGCGCGGGGACTTCCCGCCTAAGGACTAGCGCCCTCTACAATGAGCAGTTCTTC
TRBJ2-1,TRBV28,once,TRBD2,CASSQFSGNEQFF,TGTGCCAGCAGCCAATTTAGCGGGAATGAGCAGTTCTTC
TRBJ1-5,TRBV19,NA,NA,CASSSRPRGEGLRNQPQHF,TGTGCCAGTAGTTCCCGCCCCAGGGGAGAGGGCTTAAGGAATCAGCCCCAGCATTTT
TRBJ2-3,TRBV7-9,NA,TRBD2,CSSLRLAGYTDTQYF,TGTTCCAGCTTAAGACTAGCGGGATACACAGATACGCAGTATTTT
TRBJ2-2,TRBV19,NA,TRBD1,CASSLRTGGPPGELFF,TGTGCCAGTAGTCTACGGACAGGGGGCCCCCCCGGGGAGCTGTTTTTT
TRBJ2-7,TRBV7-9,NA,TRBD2,CSSSPNLAGGYEQYF,TGTTCCAGCAGTCCCAACCTAGCGGGGGGATACGAGCAGTACTTC
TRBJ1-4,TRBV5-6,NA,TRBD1,CASSFGTGDEKLFF,TGTGCCAGCAGCTTTGGCACAGGGGATGAAAAACTGTTTTTT
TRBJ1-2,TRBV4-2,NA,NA,CASSQGDNSNYGYTF,TGTGCCAGCAGCCAGGGGGACAATTCTAACTATGGCTACACCTTC
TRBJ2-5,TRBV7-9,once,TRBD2,CASSLGTSGRGETQYF,TGTGCCAGCAGCTTGGGGACTAGCGGGAGGGGCGAGACCCAGTACTTC
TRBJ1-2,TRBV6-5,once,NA,CASSYDGRGANDGYTF,TGTGCCAGCAGTTATGACGGGCGGGGGGCGAACGATGGCTACACCTTC
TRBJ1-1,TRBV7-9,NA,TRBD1,CSSSFIRQGARYTEAFF,TGTTCCAGCAGCTTCATTCGACAGGGGGCGAGGTACACTGAAGCTTTCTTT
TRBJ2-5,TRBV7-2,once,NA,CASSLVSRAGETQYF,TGTGCCAGCAGCTTAGTATCCAGGGCCGGAGAGACCCAGTACTTC
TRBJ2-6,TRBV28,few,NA,CASRPQDSGANVLTF,TGTGCCAGCAGGCCACAGGACTCTGGGGCCAACGTCCTGACTTTC
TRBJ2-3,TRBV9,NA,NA,CASSVVGVGGLAASTDTQYF,TGTGCCAGCAGCGTAGTAGGAGTGGGGGGGCTAGCGGCCAGCACAGATACGCAGTATTTT
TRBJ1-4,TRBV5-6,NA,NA,CASSLGLPNEKLFF,TGTGCCAGCAGCTTGGGACTGCCCAATGAAAAACTGTTTTTT
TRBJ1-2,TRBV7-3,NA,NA,CASSLKGSGGYTF,TGTGCCAGCAGCTTAAAGGGGTCGGGTGGCTACACCTTC
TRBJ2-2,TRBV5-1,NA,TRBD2,CASSLAGGHTGELFF,TGCGCCAGCAGCTTGGCGGGAGGGCACACCGGGGAGCTGTTTTTT
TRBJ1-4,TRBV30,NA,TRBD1,CAWTPGQTGEKLFF,TGTGCCTGGACCCCGGGACAGACTGGTGAAAAACTGTTTTTT
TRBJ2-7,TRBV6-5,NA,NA,CASGRASYEQYF,TGTGCCAGCGGGCGAGCTTCCTACGAGCAGTACTTC
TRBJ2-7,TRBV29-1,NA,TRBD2,CSVLPGTSGMKAEYEQYF,TGCAGCGTTCTACCCGGGACTAGCGGGATGAAAGCGGAGTACGAGCAGTACTTC